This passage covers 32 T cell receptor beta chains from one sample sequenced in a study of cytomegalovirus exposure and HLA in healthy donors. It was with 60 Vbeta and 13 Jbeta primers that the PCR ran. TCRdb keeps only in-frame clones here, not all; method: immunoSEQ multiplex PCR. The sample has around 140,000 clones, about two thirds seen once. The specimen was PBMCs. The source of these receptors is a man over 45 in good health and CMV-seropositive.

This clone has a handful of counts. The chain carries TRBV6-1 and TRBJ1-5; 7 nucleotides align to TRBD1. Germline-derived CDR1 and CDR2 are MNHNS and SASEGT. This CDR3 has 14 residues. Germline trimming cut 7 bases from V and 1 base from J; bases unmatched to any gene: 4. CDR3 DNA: TGTGCCAGCAATCCGGGACAGAGCAATCAGCCCCAGCATTTT. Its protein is CASNPGQSNQPQHF.

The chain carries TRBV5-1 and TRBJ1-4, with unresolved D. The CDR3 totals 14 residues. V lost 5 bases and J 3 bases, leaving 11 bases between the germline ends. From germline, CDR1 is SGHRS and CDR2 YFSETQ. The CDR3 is CASSFRAANEKLFF. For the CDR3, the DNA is TGCGCCAGCAGTTTCCGTGCGGCTAATGAAAAACTGTTTTTT.

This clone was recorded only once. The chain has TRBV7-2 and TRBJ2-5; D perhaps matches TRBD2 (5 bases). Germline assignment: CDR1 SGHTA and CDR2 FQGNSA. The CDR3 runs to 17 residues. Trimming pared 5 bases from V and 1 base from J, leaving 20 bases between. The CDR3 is CASSPYGPSLFQETQYF. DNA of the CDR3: TGTGCCAGCAGCCCGTACGGGCCTAGCCTATTCCAAGAGACCCAGTACTTC.

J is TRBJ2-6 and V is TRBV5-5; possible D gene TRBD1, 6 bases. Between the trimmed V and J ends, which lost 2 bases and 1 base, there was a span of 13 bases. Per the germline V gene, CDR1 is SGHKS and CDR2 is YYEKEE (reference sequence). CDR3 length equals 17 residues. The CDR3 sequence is CASSFPLTGSGANVLTF. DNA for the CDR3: TGTGCCAGCAGCTTTCCCCTGACAGGATCTGGGGCCAACGTCCTGACTTTC.

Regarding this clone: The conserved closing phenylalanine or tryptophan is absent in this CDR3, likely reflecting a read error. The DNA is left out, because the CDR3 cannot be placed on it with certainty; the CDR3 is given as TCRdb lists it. The CDR3 reads CASSKARTVR. The chain joins TRBV21-1 to TRBJ2-7; TRBD1 is the table's D call and was not checked against the DNA. TRBV21-1 has pseudogene status. Inclusive of both ends, the CDR3 amounts to 10 amino acids.

CDR3 nucleotide sequence: TGCGCCAGCAGCCTGACCCAGCGAACGACAGATACGCAGTATTTT. Its protein is CASSLTQRTTDTQYF. The chain has TRBV5-1 and TRBJ2-3; D unclear. This CDR3 has 15 amino acids. V lost 4 bases, J lost 3 bases, and 15 bases lay in between. Germline CDR1 and CDR2: SGHRS and YFSETQ.

The CDR3 region has the DNA TGTGCCAGCAGCTTAATGCCTAGCGGGATTGATGAGCAGTTCTTC. As protein: CASSLMPSGIDEQFF. The chain recombines TRBV7-3 with TRBJ2-1; 9 bases fit TRBD2. V was pared by 1 base and J by 8 bases, with 6 bases of the junction left unmatched. Germline-derived CDR1 and CDR2 are SGHTA and FQGTGA. This CDR3 is 15 amino acids long.

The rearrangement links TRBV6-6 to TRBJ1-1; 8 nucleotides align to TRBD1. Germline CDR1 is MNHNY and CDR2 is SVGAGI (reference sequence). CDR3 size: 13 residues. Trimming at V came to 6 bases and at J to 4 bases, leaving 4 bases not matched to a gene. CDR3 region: CASRLTGGTEAFF. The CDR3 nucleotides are TGTGCCAGCAGGCTAACAGGGGGCACTGAAGCTTTCTTT.

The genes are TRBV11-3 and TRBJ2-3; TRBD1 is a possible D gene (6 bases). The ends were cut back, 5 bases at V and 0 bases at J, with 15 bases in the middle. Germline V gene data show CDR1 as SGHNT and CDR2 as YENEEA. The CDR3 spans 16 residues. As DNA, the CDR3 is TGTGCCAGCAGCAGCTTCAGGGGTGGCAGCACAGATACGCAGTATTTT. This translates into CASSSFRGGSTDTQYF.

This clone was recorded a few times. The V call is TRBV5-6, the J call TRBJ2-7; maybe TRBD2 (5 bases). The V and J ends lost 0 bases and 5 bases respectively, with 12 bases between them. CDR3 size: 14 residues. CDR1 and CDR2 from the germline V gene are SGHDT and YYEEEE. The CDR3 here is CASSLDGLSNEQYF. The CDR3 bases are TGTGCCAGCAGCTTGGACGGACTTTCCAACGAGCAGTACTTC.

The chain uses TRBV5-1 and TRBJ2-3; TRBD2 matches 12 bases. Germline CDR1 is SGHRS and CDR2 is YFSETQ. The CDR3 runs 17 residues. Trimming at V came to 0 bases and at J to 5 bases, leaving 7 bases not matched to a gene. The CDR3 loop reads CASSLGASGGALDTQYF. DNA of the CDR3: TGCGCCAGCAGCTTGGGAGCTAGCGGGGGGGCCTTAGATACGCAGTATTTT. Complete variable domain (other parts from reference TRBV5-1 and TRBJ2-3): KAGVTQTPRYLIKTRGQQVTLSCSPISGHRSVSWYQQTPGQGLQFLFEYFSETQRNKGNFPGRFSGRQFSNSRSEMNVSTLELGDSALYLCASSLGASGGALDTQYFGPGTRLTVL.

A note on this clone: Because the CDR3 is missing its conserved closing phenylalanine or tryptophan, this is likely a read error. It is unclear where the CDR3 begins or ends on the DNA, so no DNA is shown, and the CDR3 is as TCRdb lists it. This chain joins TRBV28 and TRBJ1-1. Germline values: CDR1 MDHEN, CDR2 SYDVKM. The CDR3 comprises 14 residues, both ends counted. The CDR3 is CASSSTRAGGAGGL.

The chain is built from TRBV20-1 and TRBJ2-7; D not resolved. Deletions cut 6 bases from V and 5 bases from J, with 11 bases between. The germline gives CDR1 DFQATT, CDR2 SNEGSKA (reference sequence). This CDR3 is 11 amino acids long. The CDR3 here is CSAPGSHEQYF. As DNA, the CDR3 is TGCAGTGCACCAGGTTCCCACGAGCAGTACTTC.

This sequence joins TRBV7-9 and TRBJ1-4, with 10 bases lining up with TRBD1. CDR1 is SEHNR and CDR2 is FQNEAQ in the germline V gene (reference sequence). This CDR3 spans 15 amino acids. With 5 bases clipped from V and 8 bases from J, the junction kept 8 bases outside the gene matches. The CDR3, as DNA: TGTGCCAGCAGCGGAGCTGGGACAGGGGTCGAAAAACTGTTTTTT. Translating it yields CASSGAGTGVEKLFF.

This CDR3 is CASSQETRSGSNEQFF. The CDR3 coding sequence is TGCGCCAGCAGCCAAGAAACGAGAAGCGGGAGCAATGAGCAGTTCTTC. The J gene is TRBJ2-1, the V gene TRBV4-3, with 8 bases that match TRBD2. CDR3 size: 16 residues. The germline V gene has CDR1 LGHNA and CDR2 YSLEER. Trimming removed 0 bases from V and 6 bases from J; junction bases left unmatched: 7.

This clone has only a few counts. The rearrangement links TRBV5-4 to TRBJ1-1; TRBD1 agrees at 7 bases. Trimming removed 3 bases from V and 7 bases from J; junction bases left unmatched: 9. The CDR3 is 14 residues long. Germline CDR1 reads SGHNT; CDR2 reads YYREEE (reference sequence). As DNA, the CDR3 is TGTGCCAGCAGCTCGCAACTCCGGGACAGTGAAGCTTTCTTT. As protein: CASSSQLRDSEAFF.

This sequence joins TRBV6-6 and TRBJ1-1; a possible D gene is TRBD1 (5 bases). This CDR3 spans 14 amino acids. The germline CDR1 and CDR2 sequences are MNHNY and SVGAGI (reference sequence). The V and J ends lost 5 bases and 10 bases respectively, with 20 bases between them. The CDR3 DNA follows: TGTGCCAGCAGTGCGGAACACCTCCAAGGGGCAGCTTTCTTT. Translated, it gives CASSAEHLQGAAFF.

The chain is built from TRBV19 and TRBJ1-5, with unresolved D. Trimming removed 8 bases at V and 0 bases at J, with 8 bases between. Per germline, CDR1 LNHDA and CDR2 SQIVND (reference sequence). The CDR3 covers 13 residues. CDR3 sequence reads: CASGGRSNQPQHF. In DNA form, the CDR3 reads TGTGCCAGTGGTGGGCGTAGCAATCAGCCCCAGCATTTT.

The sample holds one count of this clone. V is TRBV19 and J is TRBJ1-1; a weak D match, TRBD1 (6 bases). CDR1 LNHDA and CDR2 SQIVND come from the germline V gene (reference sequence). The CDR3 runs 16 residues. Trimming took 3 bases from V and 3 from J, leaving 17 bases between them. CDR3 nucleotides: TGTGCCAGTAGTATTTCCGGAGGGAGGGGGTACACTGAAGCTTTCTTT. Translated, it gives CASSISGGRGYTEAFF.

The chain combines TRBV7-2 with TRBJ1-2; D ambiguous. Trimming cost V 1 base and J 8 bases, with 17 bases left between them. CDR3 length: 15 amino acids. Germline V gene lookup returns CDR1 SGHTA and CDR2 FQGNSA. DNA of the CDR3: TGTGCCAGCAGCTTAGTGCTCCGAGAGTTCTACGGCTACACCTTC. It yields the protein CASSLVLREFYGYTF.

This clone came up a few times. The DNA for the CDR3 is TGTGCCAGCAGGGTACCAGGGGGCTCTAACTATGGCTACACCTTC. Amino acid sequence: CASRVPGGSNYGYTF. This rearrangement joins TRBV6-4 to TRBJ1-2, with 8 bases lining up with TRBD1. V gave up 6 bases and J gave up 0 bases; unmatched junction bases: 6. The CDR3 runs 15 residues. Germline V gene lookup returns CDR1 MRHNA and CDR2 SNTAGT.

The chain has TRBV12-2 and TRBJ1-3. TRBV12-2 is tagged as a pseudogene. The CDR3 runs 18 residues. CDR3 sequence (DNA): TGTGCAAGTCGCTTACATCTCCCGGACTCTAGCTCTGGAAACACCATATATTTT. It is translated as CASRLHLPDSSSGNTIYF.

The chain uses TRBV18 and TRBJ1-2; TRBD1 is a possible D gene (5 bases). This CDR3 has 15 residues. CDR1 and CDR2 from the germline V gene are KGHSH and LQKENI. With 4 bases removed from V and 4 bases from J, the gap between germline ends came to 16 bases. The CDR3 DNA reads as TGTGCCAGCTCACTAGTCGCGACAGACCCCTATGGCTACACCTTC. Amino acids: CASSLVATDPYGYTF.

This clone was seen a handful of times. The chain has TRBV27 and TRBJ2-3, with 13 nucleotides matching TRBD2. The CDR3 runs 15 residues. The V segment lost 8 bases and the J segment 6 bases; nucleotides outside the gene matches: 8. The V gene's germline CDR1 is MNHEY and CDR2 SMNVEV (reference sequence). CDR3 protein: CASGKLAGGRDTQYF. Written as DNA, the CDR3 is TGTGCCAGCGGGAAACTAGCGGGGGGGCGGGATACGCAGTATTTT.

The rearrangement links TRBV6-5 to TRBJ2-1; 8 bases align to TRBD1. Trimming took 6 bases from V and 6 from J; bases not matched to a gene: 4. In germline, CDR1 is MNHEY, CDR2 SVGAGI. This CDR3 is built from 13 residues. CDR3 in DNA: TGTGCCAGCAGGATGGGACAGGTCAATGAGCAGTTCTTC. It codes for CASRMGQVNEQFF.

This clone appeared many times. The CDR3 here is CASSGNTENTEAFF. The CDR3 bases are TGTGCCAGTAGTGGAAATACAGAGAACACTGAAGCTTTCTTT. This chain connects TRBV19 to TRBJ1-1, with D hard to call. Trimming left V 5 bases short and J 1 base short, with 11 bases between. Germline V gene data show CDR1 as LNHDA and CDR2 as SQIVND (reference sequence). The length of the CDR3 is 14 residues.

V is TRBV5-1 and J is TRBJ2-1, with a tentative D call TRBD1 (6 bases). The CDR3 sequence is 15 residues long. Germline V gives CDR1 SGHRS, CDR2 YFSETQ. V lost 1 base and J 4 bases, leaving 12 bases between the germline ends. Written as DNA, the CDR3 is TGCGCCAGCAGCTTGATTGGGACACCTTACAATGAGCAGTTCTTC. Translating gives CASSLIGTPYNEQFF.

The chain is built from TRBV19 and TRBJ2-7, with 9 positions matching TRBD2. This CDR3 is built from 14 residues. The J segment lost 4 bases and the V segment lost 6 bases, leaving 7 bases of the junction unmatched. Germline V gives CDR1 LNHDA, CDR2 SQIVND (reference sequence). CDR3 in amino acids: CASRSGTSSYEQYF. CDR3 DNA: TGTGCCAGTAGGTCCGGGACTAGCAGTTACGAGCAGTACTTC.

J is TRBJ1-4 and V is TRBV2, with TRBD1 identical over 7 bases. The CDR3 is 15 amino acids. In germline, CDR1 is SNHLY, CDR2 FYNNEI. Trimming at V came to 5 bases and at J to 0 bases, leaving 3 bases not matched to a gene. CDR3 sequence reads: CASSRTGATNEKLFF. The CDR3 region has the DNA TGTGCCAGCAGTAGGACAGGTGCAACTAATGAAAAACTGTTTTTT. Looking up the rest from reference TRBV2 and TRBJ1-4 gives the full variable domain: EPEVTQTPSHQVTQMGQEVILRCVPISNHLYFYWYRQILGQKVEFLVSFYNNEISEKSEIFDDQFSVERPDGSNFTLKIRSTKLEDSAMYFCASSRTGATNEKLFFGSGTQLSVL.

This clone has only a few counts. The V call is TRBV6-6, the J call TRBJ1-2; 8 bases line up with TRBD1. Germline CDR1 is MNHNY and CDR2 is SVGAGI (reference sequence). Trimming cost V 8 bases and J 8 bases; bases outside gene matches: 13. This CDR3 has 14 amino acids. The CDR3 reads CASVPDTRGQGYTF. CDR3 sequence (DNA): TGTGCCAGCGTTCCGGACACCAGGGGGCAAGGCTACACCTTC.

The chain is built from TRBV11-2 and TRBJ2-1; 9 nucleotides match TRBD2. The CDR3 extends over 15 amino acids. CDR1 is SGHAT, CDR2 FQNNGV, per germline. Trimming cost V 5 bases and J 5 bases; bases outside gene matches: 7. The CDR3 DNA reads TGTGCCAGCAGCCCAAAAGCGGGAGGCAACAATGAGCAGTTCTTC. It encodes CASSPKAGGNNEQFF.

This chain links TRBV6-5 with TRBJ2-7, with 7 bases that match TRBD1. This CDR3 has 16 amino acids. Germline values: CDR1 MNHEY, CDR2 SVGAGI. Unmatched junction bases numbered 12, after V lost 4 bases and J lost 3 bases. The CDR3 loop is CASSWGAGGGNYEQYF. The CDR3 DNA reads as TGTGCCAGCAGTTGGGGTGCAGGGGGTGGGAACTACGAGCAGTACTTC.